The 22 T cell receptor beta chains reported below all come from one sample, sequenced in a study of T-cell memory formation after mild COVID-19. Each CDR3 protein is one row after TCRdb ran MiXCR on the 5' RACE reads. Of about 130,000 distinct CDR3 sequences in the sample, approximately 15% were seen once. Sequenced sample: PBMCs or a T cell subset sorted from them (not recorded which). All receptors derive from a man between 18 and 29 years old who had mild COVID-19 (a few samples of this study predate the infection). Cell type and time point are not known.

In DNA form, the CDR3 reads TGTGCCAGCAGCTTAGCATCTAGCGAGACTTATACGCAGTATTTT. Protein sequence: CASSLASSETYTQYF. This chain joins TRBV7-6 and TRBJ2-3; D is possibly TRBD2 (6 bases). The V end was cut by 0 bases, the J end by 7 bases, with 14 bases between. Germline V gene sequence: CDR1 SGHVS, CDR2 FNYEAQ. This CDR3 is built from 15 residues.

This clonotype was recorded many times. This sequence joins TRBV7-9 and TRBJ1-1, with D uncertain. The CDR3 runs 13 residues. Trimming pared 2 bases from V and 0 bases from J, leaving 4 bases between. From germline, CDR1 is SEHNR and CDR2 FQNEAQ (reference sequence). The CDR3 reads CASSLTMNTEAFF. The CDR3 DNA reads TGTGCCAGCAGCTTAACAATGAACACTGAAGCTTTCTTT.

This clonotype was detected a few times. This chain links TRBV5-4 with TRBJ2-5; TRBD2 matches at 14 bases. With 4 bases clipped from V and 5 bases from J, the junction kept 13 bases outside the gene matches. CDR1 is SGHNT and CDR2 is YYREEE in the germline V gene (reference sequence). The CDR3 contains 18 residues. The CDR3 nucleotides read TGTGCCAGCAGCCTTATCCTTTCGGGACTAGCGGGGGTCGAGACCCAGTACTTC. Amino acid sequence: CASSLILSGLAGVETQYF.

This clonotype was seen a few times. The chain is built from TRBV6-5 and TRBJ1-6; possibly TRBD1 for D (5 bases). Trimming removed 2 bases at V and 10 bases at J, with 9 bases between. The CDR3 runs 13 residues. Germline V gives CDR1 MNHEY, CDR2 SVGAGI. The CDR3: CASSYPGRSPLHF. Here the CDR3 DNA reads TGTGCCAGCAGTTACCCAGGGCGGTCACCCCTCCACTTT.

This clonotype came up many times. V usage is TRBV7-3 and J usage is TRBJ2-1; 8 bases match TRBD2. V lost 2 bases and J lost 3; bases outside the gene matches: 3. The CDR3 runs to 15 residues. The germline V gene encodes CDR1 SGHTA and CDR2 FQGTGA. The CDR3, as DNA: TGTGCCAGCAGCTTAGCGGGGGGCTTCTACAATGAGCAGTTCTTC. It is translated as CASSLAGGFYNEQFF.

This chain connects TRBV5-6 to TRBJ2-5; a possible D gene is TRBD2 (5 bases). With 2 bases removed from V and 5 bases from J, the gap between germline ends came to 13 bases. Germline V gene lookup returns CDR1 SGHDT and CDR2 YYEEEE. This CDR3 region has 14 residues. CDR3 protein: CASSLLGPSETQYF. The CDR3 DNA is TGTGCCAGCAGCTTACTAGGACCCTCGGAGACCCAGTACTTC.

This rearrangement joins TRBV7-2 to TRBJ2-1; 7 positions match TRBD1. The CDR3 is made up of 15 amino acids. V gave up 6 bases and J gave up 7 bases; unmatched junction bases: 12. The germline V gene encodes CDR1 SGHTA and CDR2 FQGNSA. The CDR3 DNA reads TGTGCCAGCAGGAAAGGGGGCCAGGGGATGAATGAGCAGTTCTTC. This gives the protein CASRKGGQGMNEQFF.

V is TRBV5-1 and J is TRBJ2-2; D is undetermined. Trimming stripped 6 bases from V and 6 bases from J, with 6 bases between. Germline V gene data show CDR1 as SGHRS and CDR2 as YFSETQ. CDR3 length: 11 amino acids. The CDR3 region has the DNA TGCGCCAGCACTGAGGCCGGGGAGCTGTTTTTT. This sequence encodes CASTEAGELFF.

The chain carries TRBV4-1 and TRBJ2-3, with D perhaps assigned TRBD1 or TRBD2 (6 bases each). Trimming left V 4 bases short and J 2 bases short, with 10 bases between. The CDR3 contains 14 residues. CDR1 and CDR2 from the germline V gene are MGHRA and YSYEKL. In DNA form, the CDR3 reads TGCGCCAGCAGCCGAAGGGGGGCCACAGATACGCAGTATTTT. Protein product: CASSRRGATDTQYF.

V and J are TRBV7-2 and TRBJ2-3, with unresolved D. V lost 7 bases, J lost 2 bases, and 16 bases lay in between. Germline-derived CDR1 and CDR2 are SGHTA and FQGNSA. CDR3 size: 15 residues. CDR3 coding DNA: TGTGCCAGCATCCAGGATTCCTCCGCCACAGATACGCAGTATTTT. Translating it yields CASIQDSSATDTQYF.

This clonotype was detected ten times or more. This chain uses TRBV24-1 with TRBJ1-3; D is uncertain. The germline gives CDR1 KGHDR, CDR2 SFDVKD. The V end lost 0 bases, the J end lost 2 bases, and 10 bases lay between the germline ends. The CDR3 is made up of 16 amino acids. CDR3 sequence (DNA): TGTGCCACCAGTGATTTGGCAGAACCTCCTGGAAACACCATATATTTT. It is translated as CATSDLAEPPGNTIYF.

This clonotype was counted many times. The rearrangement links TRBV12-3 or TRBV12-4 to TRBJ2-2; 11 bases fit TRBD2. Trimming cost V 5 bases and J 5 bases; bases outside gene matches: 4. CDR3 size: 15 residues. The CDR3 loop reads CASSQRLAGTGELFF. Here the CDR3 DNA reads TGTGCCAGCAGTCAAAGACTAGCGGGGACCGGGGAGCTGTTTTTT.

This clonotype was recorded a few times. For the CDR3, the DNA is TGCGCCAGCACCCCTTGGCTAGCGGGGGCGGAAGATACGCAGTATTTT. This gives the protein CASTPWLAGAEDTQYF. The chain employs TRBV5-1 and TRBJ2-3; 10 nucleotides agree with TRBD2. Germline loops: CDR1 SGHRS, CDR2 YFSETQ. With V trimmed by 6 bases and J by 5 bases, 12 bases remained unmatched. The CDR3 has 16 amino acids.

The genes are TRBV5-1 and TRBJ2-1, with 9 bases that match TRBD2. The CDR3 runs 18 residues. Germline lookup yields CDR1 SGHRS and CDR2 YFSETQ. Trimming at V came to 6 bases and at J to 9 bases, leaving 22 bases not matched to a gene. CDR3 in amino acids: CASTPWGVAGGRGGEQFF. The CDR3 DNA reads as TGCGCCAGCACCCCCTGGGGGGTCGCGGGGGGGCGTGGCGGTGAGCAGTTCTTC.

There are a few counts of this clonotype. The chain joins TRBV7-2 to TRBJ1-1; D not certain. CDR3 size: 12 residues. V lost 0 bases to trimming and J lost 9 bases, with 8 bases between them. CDR1 and CDR2 (germline): SGHTA, FQGNSA. CDR3 protein: CASSLAESQAFF. In DNA form, the CDR3 reads TGTGCCAGCAGCTTAGCGGAAAGTCAAGCTTTCTTT.

This clonotype was recorded a few times. The CDR3 DNA reads TGTGCCAGCAGCCTAGGCGGACTAGCTGGTCCAGATACGCAGTATTTT. Its translation: CASSLGGLAGPDTQYF. The chain joins TRBV7-8 to TRBJ2-3; 8 nucleotides match TRBD2. The ends lost 5 bases at V and 4 bases at J; junction bases unmatched: 11. Germline lookup yields CDR1 SGHVS and CDR2 FQNEAQ. The CDR3 extends over 16 amino acids.

This clonotype was seen ten or more times. V usage is TRBV29-1 and J usage is TRBJ1-5; the D is unclear. CDR3 length equals 15 residues. Germline V CDR1 and CDR2: SQVTM, ANQGSEA. Deletions cut 4 bases from V and 2 bases from J, with 15 bases between. CDR3 protein: CSVGDGLLGNQPQHF. In DNA form, the CDR3 reads TGCAGCGTTGGTGATGGGTTGCTCGGCAATCAGCCCCAGCATTTT.

The rearrangement joins TRBV9 to TRBJ2-3; D may be TRBD2 (6 bases). V gave up 2 bases and J gave up 3 bases, with 10 bases separating them. Per germline, CDR1 SGDLS and CDR2 YYNGEE. The CDR3 runs 14 residues. The CDR3 bases are TGTGCCAGCAGCGTTAGCGGTATTACAGATACGCAGTATTTT. It yields the protein CASSVSGITDTQYF.

This clonotype was detected many times. The J gene is TRBJ1-1, the V gene TRBV7-9; TRBD1 agrees at 10 bases. Germline V lookup: CDR1 SEHNR, CDR2 FQNEAQ (reference sequence). The CDR3 loop spans 17 amino acids. V gave up 1 base and J gave up 2 bases; unmatched junction bases: 7. The CDR3 loop is CASSLVGQGGINTEAFF. Written as DNA, the CDR3 is TGTGCCAGCAGCTTAGTCGGACAGGGGGGAATAAACACTGAAGCTTTCTTT.

The sample holds many counts of this clonotype. This chain joins TRBV4-3 and TRBJ2-3, with a possible D match to TRBD2 (6 bases). V was clipped by 0 bases and J by 1 base, with 14 bases between them. CDR1 is LGHNA, CDR2 YSLEER, per germline. The CDR3 consists of 17 residues. CDR3 in amino acids: CASSQDPPGGGTDTQYF. For the CDR3, the DNA is TGCGCCAGCAGCCAAGATCCACCCGGCGGGGGCACAGATACGCAGTATTTT.

There are a few counts of this clonotype. The genes are TRBV4-1 and TRBJ1-1; a possible D gene is TRBD1 (5 bases). The CDR3 is 16 residues long. From germline, CDR1 is MGHRA and CDR2 YSYEKL. Trimming took off 1 base at V and 3 bases at J, with 15 bases between the two ends. In nucleotides, the CDR3 is TGCGCCAGCAGCCAAGGACCTGGGGGGAGCGACACTGAAGCTTTCTTT. It is translated as CASSQGPGGSDTEAFF.

This clonotype was seen a handful of times. The chain couples TRBV12-3 or TRBV12-4 to TRBJ2-5; TRBD1 might be the D (5 bases). The CDR3 covers 14 residues. Deletions cut 6 bases from V and 5 bases from J, with 16 bases between. CDR3 residues: CASRSPGSVETQYF. The DNA of the CDR3 is TGTGCCAGCAGGTCCCCAGGGTCGGTGGAGACCCAGTACTTC.